These T cell receptor beta chains were read from a single sample in a study of beta chain features in type 1 diabetes. Assay: immunoSEQ multiplex PCR; the TCRdb copy retains only in-frame clones and omits some. Of around 280,000 clones in the sample, 8% were seen once. The sequenced sample consisted of central memory CD4+ T cells from blood. Receptors originate from a young woman in good health. Both conserved end residues are part of each CDR3. The D gene is left open where the match is weak. The listing skips clone size in some rows; elsewhere it reads once, few, many or a size class.

d_gene	v_gene	abundance	j_gene	CDR3nt	CDR3aa
TRBD2	TRBV2	few	TRBJ2-5	TGTGCCAGCAGTCCCCGGACTAGACAAGAGACCCAGTACTTC	CASSPRTRQETQYF
NA	TRBV6-5	NA	TRBJ2-6	TGTGCCAGCAGAGTCGGGGGTTCTGGGGCCAACGTCCTGACTTTC	CASRVGGSGANVLTF
TRBD1	TRBV27	many	TRBJ1-5	TGTGCCAGCAGTGGGACAGGCGGTCAGCCCCAGCATTTT	CASSGTGGQPQHF
NA	TRBV11-3	few	TRBJ2-7	TGTGCCAGCAGCCCCTTTAGGGACCAGTACGAGCAGTACTTC	CASSPFRDQYEQYF
NA	TRBV4-3	few	TRBJ2-3	TGCGCCAGCAGCCCCAGGGATGGATCCACAGATACGCAGTATTTT	CASSPRDGSTDTQYF
NA	TRBV4-3	many	TRBJ2-2	TGCGCCAGCAGCCACAGGGAATCCACCGGGGAGCTGTTTTTT	CASSHRESTGELFF
NA	TRBV7-2	few	TRBJ1-2	TGTGCCAGCAGCTTAAATGTTGACTATGGCTACACCTTC	CASSLNVDYGYTF
NA	TRBV5-6	NA	TRBJ1-4	TGTGCCAGCAGCTTTTTTAGCCCTGCAACTAATGAAAAACTGTTTTTT	CASSFFSPATNEKLFF
NA	TRBV18	NA	TRBJ2-7	TGTGCCAGCTCGGGGAGTACCATCTCCTACGAGCAGTACTTC	CASSGSTISYEQYF
TRBD1	TRBV7-2	NA	TRBJ1-1	TGTGCCAGCAGCTTGGGACAGTGGAACACTGAAGCTTTCTTT	CASSLGQWNTEAFF
TRBD1	TRBV7-3	many	TRBJ2-1	TGTGCCAGCAGGAGTACCGGGACAGACTACAATGAGCAGTTCTTC	CASRSTGTDYNEQFF
NA	TRBV7-2	few	TRBJ2-5	TGTGCCAGCAGCTTACGGACGGCTGGGGGGCTACAAGAGACCCAGTACTTC	CASSLRTAGGLQETQYF
NA	TRBV2	NA	TRBJ2-6	TGTGCCAGCCAGGGGTCTGGGGCCAACGTCCTGACTTTC	CASQGSGANVLTF
NA	TRBV7-2	NA	TRBJ2-5	TGTGCCAGCAGCTTAGGAGGGTACCAAGAGACCCAGTACTTC	CASSLGGYQETQYF
NA	TRBV4-2	NA	TRBJ2-6	TGTGCCAGCAGCCCCCGTGGGGGATTCACCTCTGGGGCCAACGTCCTGACTTTC	CASSPRGGFTSGANVLTF
TRBD1	TRBV6-5	few	TRBJ1-1	TGTGCCAGCAGTCCCAGGGGGATTGGCACTGAAGCTTTCTTT	CASSPRGIGTEAFF
NA	TRBV7-2	NA	TRBJ2-1	TGTGCCAGCAGCCTGGCGAGCTCCTACAATGAGCAGTTCTTC	CASSLASSYNEQFF
TRBD1	TRBV2	NA	TRBJ2-7	TGTGCCAGCAGTGCACACAGGGGCCTCCTCTCCTACGAGCAGTACTTT	CASSAHRGLLSYEQYF
TRBD1	TRBV6-6	many	TRBJ2-1	TGTGCCAGCGGAAAGGACAGGGGGCAGTTCTTC	CASGKDRGQFF
NA	TRBV9	few	TRBJ1-1	TGTGCCAGCAGCGTAGACGCTCGGGTTGGCTCAATGAACACTGAAGCTTTCTTT	CASSVDARVGSMNTEAFF
TRBD1	TRBV7-3	NA	TRBJ2-1	TGTGCCAGCAGTCCGACAGGGCCGAATGAGCAGTTCTTC	CASSPTGPNEQFF
NA	TRBV7-3	few	TRBJ2-1	TGTGCCAGCAGCTCGGGACTGAGCTCCTACAATGAGCAGTTCTTC	CASSSGLSSYNEQFF
TRBD1	TRBV7-2	few	TRBJ1-1	TGTGCCAGTTTGCCTCCCGGGTCTAGGGGGCTATCTGAAGCTTTCTTT	CASLPPGSRGLSEAFF
TRBD2	TRBV5-1	few	TRBJ2-5	TGCGCCAGCAGCCCCGACGGCGGGACTAGCGGGAGGAAGACCCAGTACTTC	CASSPDGGTSGRKTQYF
NA	TRBV4-3	many	TRBJ2-5	TGCGCCAGCAGCCAAGATATCGGGACGATAGCGGCCACCCAAGAGACCCAGTACTTC	CASSQDIGTIAATQETQYF
NA	TRBV9	many	TRBJ2-3	TGTGCCAGCCAGAGGGTAGGGACAGATACGCAGTATTTT	CASQRVGTDTQYF
NA	TRBV7-3	NA	TRBJ2-5	TGTGCCAGCAGCTTAGAGGTAGCGCAGCGCTTCCAGTACTTC	CASSLEVAQRFQYF
NA	TRBV18	NA	TRBJ1-1	TGTGCCAGCTCACCACCGGCGAGCACTGAAGCTTTCTTT	CASSPPASTEAFF
NA	TRBV7-9	few	TRBJ2-5	TGTGCCAGCAGGTCGCTCGGGGCCCAAGAGACCCAGTACTTC	CASRSLGAQETQYF